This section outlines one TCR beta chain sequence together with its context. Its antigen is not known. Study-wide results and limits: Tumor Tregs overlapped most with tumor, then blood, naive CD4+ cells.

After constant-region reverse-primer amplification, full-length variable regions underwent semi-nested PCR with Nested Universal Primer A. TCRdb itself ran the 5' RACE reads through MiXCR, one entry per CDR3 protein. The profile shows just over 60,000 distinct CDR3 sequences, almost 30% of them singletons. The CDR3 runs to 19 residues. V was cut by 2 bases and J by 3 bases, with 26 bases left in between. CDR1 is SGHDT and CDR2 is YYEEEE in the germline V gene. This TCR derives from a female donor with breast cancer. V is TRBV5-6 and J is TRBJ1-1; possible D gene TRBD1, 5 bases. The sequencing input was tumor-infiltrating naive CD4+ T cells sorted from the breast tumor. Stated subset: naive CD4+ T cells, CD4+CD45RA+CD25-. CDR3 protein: CASSFSTGRGAGTDTEAFF. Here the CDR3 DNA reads TGTGCCAGCAGCTTTTCCACAGGACGCGGCGCTGGTACGGACACTGAAGCTTTCTTT.